Listed here are 20 T cell receptor beta chains from one sample, sequenced in a study of metastatic and nonmetastatic thyroid tumors. TCRdb re-called clones via MiXCR from the PCR reads. The sample shows about 3,500 clones, 36% of them seen only once. There were no patients who had received any treatment before thyroid surgery. Sequenced material: adjacent normal tissue. The receptors here all came from a female donor with papillary thyroid cancer or a benign thyroid nodule (not recorded which). Some clones in this sample may be carry-over from other donors' samples.

This clone was detected only once. The chain recombines TRBV18 with TRBJ2-3; 8 bases align to TRBD1. Germline V gene data show CDR1 as KGHSH and CDR2 as LQKENI. CDR3 length equals 15 residues. After removal of 4 bases from V and 4 bases from J, the junction contained 7 bases not matched to a gene. CDR3 DNA: TGTGCCAGCTCACTTCAGGGGGCGCTCGCAGATACGCAGTATTTT. Translation gives CASSLQGALADTQYF.

As regards this clone: At one end, the junction sequence differs from germline, possibly due to a read error. The rearrangement links TRBV7-8 to TRBJ1-2; D not resolved. The CDR3 extends over 15 amino acids. Germline V gene data show CDR1 as SGHVS and CDR2 as FQNEAQ. CDR3 bases: TGTGCCAGCAGCTTAGGCGGCGCTTCTAACTATGGCTACGCCTTC. As protein: CASSLGGASNYGYAF. The full variable domain, in which reference TRBV7-8 and TRBJ1-2 provide the parts outside the CDR3, is GAGVSQSPRYKVAKRGQDVALRCDPISGHVSLFWYQQALGQGPEFLTYFQNEAQLDKSGLPSDRFFAERPEGSVSTLKIQRTQQEDSAVYLCASSLGGASNYGYAFGSGTRLTVV.

As to this clone: No conserved phenylalanine or tryptophan ends this CDR3, so it is likely a read error. The chain is built from TRBV11-1 and TRBJ2-1; the D gene is possibly TRBD2 (5 bases). This CDR3 region has 16 residues. CDR1 and CDR2 from the germline V gene are SGHAT and FQDESV (reference sequence). The V gene lost 5 bases and the J gene lost 2 bases, with 16 bases spanning the gap. The CDR3 nucleotides are TGTGCCAGCAGCGGGCGGGTCTGGAGAGCCTACAATGAGCAGTTCCTC. This translates into CASSGRVWRAYNEQFL.

This clone showed up just a few times. This chain links TRBV6-5 with TRBJ1-1, with D uncertain. The germline V and J ends were trimmed by 0 bases and 5 bases, with 7 bases remaining between them. Germline V CDR1 and CDR2: MNHEY, SVGAGI. The length of the CDR3 is 13 residues. The CDR3 bases are TGTGCCAGCAGTTACTCGAAGGAGACTGAAGCTTTCTTT. This sequence encodes CASSYSKETEAFF.

A word on this clone: No conserved phenylalanine or tryptophan is present at the end of the CDR3, so a read error is the likely explanation. The DNA is omitted, as the CDR3 cannot be located on it reliably, and the CDR3 follows TCRdb's listing. The chain is built from TRBV11-2 and TRBJ2-2; the table assigns TRBD2, which was not confirmed against the DNA. Per germline, CDR1 SGHAT and CDR2 FQNNGV. With termini counted, the CDR3 has 19 amino acids. The CDR3 loop reads CASSPTGTSGRARAVELCS.

This clone was detected a few times. The CDR3 does not end in the conserved phenylalanine or tryptophan, so this is likely a read error. This chain links TRBV6-1 with TRBJ2-2; 10 bases agree with TRBD2. This CDR3 comprises 16 residues. From germline, CDR1 is MNHNS and CDR2 SASEGT. The chain's CDR3 is CASSHKGLAVTVELFS. The CDR3 nucleotides read TGTGCCAGCAGTCACAAAGGACTAGCGGTCACCGTGGAGCTGTTTTCT.

This clone was detected only once. Because it lacks the conserved phenylalanine or tryptophan at the end, this CDR3 is likely a read error. The chain has TRBV28 and TRBJ2-2; D is unclear. V was trimmed by 1 base and J by 4 bases, leaving 13 bases between them. The CDR3 is made up of 16 amino acids. Looked up from germline, CDR1 is MDHEN and CDR2 is SYDVKM. The CDR3 protein is CASSLSGVTITGELFC. For the CDR3, the DNA is TGTGCCAGCAGTTTATCTGGGGTAACCATCACCGGGGAGCTGTTTTGT.

The V gene is TRBV24-1, the J gene TRBJ2-1, with 12 bases aligning to TRBD2. CDR1 is KGHDR and CDR2 is SFDVKD in the germline V gene. The CDR3 is made up of 16 amino acids. The ends lost 3 bases at V and 4 bases at J; junction bases unmatched: 3. The CDR3 DNA reads TGTGCCACCAGTGATCTAGCGGGAGGGCCGTACAATGAGCAGTTCTTC. Protein product: CATSDLAGGPYNEQFF.

The chain uses TRBV5-1 and TRBJ2-1; TRBD1 matches at 7 bases. The CDR3 loop spans 15 amino acids. Germline V gene data show CDR1 as SGHRS and CDR2 as YFSETQ. V dropped 3 bases and J dropped 3; count of bases not matched to a gene: 6. The CDR3 bases are TGCGCCAGCAGCTCGGTACAGGGGTTCTACAATGAGCAGTTCTTC. The encoded protein is CASSSVQGFYNEQFF.

The J gene is TRBJ1-1, the V gene TRBV12-3 or TRBV12-4; no definite D call. V gave up 2 bases and J gave up 8 bases, with 12 bases separating them. This CDR3 region has 13 residues. The CDR3 protein is CASSLNEGGEAFF. The DNA of the CDR3 is TGTGCCAGCAGTTTAAACGAAGGCGGGGAAGCTTTCTTT.

J is TRBJ1-2 and V is TRBV6-2 or TRBV6-3, with 7 bases matching TRBD1. Germline CDR1 reads MNHEY; CDR2 reads SVGEGT. V dropped 1 base and J dropped 8; count of bases not matched to a gene: 7. The CDR3 has 14 residues. CDR3: CASSYWDSLRGYTF. The CDR3 DNA sequence: TGTGCCAGCAGTTACTGGGACAGCCTTCGGGGCTACACCTTC.

This clone has just one count. The V call is TRBV20-1, the J call TRBJ2-7, with 7 bases lining up with TRBD2. The CDR3 length is 15 residues. CDR1 and CDR2 (germline): DFQATT, SNEGSKA (reference sequence). The ends lost 0 bases at V and 2 bases at J; junction bases unmatched: 7. The CDR3 DNA sequence: TGCAGTGCTAGAGATCCGTCGGGAGGCCCCTACGAGCAGTACTTC. As protein: CSARDPSGGPYEQYF.

Details on this clone: Likely a read error: the CDR3 ends without its conserved phenylalanine or tryptophan. J is TRBJ2-2 and V is TRBV28; possibly TRBD2 for D (6 bases). CDR1 is MDHEN, CDR2 SYDVKM, per germline. Deletions cut 5 bases from V and 5 bases from J, with 18 bases between. The CDR3 has 16 residues. DNA of the CDR3: TGTGCCAGCAGTGTATCGGGGGTAACCCTAACCGGGGAGCTGTTTATT. It encodes CASSVSGVTLTGELFI.

Details on this clone: The junction departs from germline at one end; a sequencing error may be responsible. V is TRBV6-4 and J is TRBJ2-3; unclear D gene. The CDR3 spans 15 residues. Per germline, CDR1 MRHNA and CDR2 SNTAGT. As DNA, the CDR3 is TGTGCCAGAAGTGAAGGAAATCCTGGCACAGATACGCAGTATTTT. Amino acids: CARSEGNPGTDTQYF.

J is TRBJ2-5 and V is TRBV5-1; no clear D gene. Germline loops: CDR1 SGHRS, CDR2 YFSETQ. The CDR3 loop spans 11 amino acids. Trimming took off 0 bases at V and 3 bases at J, with 0 bases between the two ends. CDR3 residues: CASSLEETQYF. The CDR3 DNA reads as TGCGCCAGCAGCTTGGAAGAGACCCAGTACTTC.

The rearrangement links TRBV6-1 to TRBJ1-1; D is unresolved. The CDR3 consists of 16 residues. V lost 2 bases to trimming and J lost 3 bases, with 16 bases between them. CDR1 and CDR2 (germline): MNHNS, SASEGT. The CDR3 is CASSELAFEMDTEAFF. The CDR3 DNA reads as TGTGCCAGCAGTGAACTCGCGTTCGAAATGGACACTGAAGCTTTCTTT.

CDR3 sequence: CASSVPQGNEQFF. As DNA, the CDR3 is TGTGCCAGCAGTGTCCCTCAAGGGAATGAGCAGTTCTTC. V is TRBV27 and J is TRBJ2-1, with D hard to call. The ends were cut back, 5 bases at V and 7 bases at J, with 12 bases in the middle. Germline V gene lookup returns CDR1 MNHEY and CDR2 SMNVEV (reference sequence). The CDR3 runs 13 residues.

The V and J genes are TRBV4-2 and TRBJ2-7; possibly TRBD1 for D (7 bases). The V end lost 1 base, the J end lost 0 bases, and 10 bases lay between the germline ends. This CDR3 has 15 residues. Germline V CDR1 and CDR2: LGHNA, YNFKEQ. The CDR3 DNA reads TGTGCCAGCAGCCAAGTGCAGGGGGGCTCCTACGAGCAGTACTTC. This gives the protein CASSQVQGGSYEQYF.

The V and J genes are TRBV11-2 and TRBJ2-3, with 7 bases identical to TRBD2. The CDR3 is 14 residues long. The V and J ends lost 3 bases and 12 bases, in that order; junction bases with no gene match: 12. The germline CDR1 and CDR2 sequences are SGHAT and FQNNGV. As DNA, the CDR3 is TGTGCCAGCAGCTTGGGGGGAGGGAACAAGGGACAGTATTTT. Translation: CASSLGGGNKGQYF.

This clone has a handful of counts. Here the CDR3 reads CASSEAWAEAFF. CDR3 nucleotides: TGTGCCAGCAGTGAAGCGTGGGCTGAAGCTTTCTTT. V gene TRBV6-1 combines with J gene TRBJ1-1; D remains unclear. Germline lookup yields CDR1 MNHNS and CDR2 SASEGT. This CDR3 is built from 12 residues. Between the trimmed V and J ends, which lost 0 bases and 6 bases, there was a span of 5 bases.